This TCR beta chain was found in a study of identifying expanded T cells in peripheral blood. General study results and limits: Clone count variance between roughly 2-week samples rose with total template count. Technical replicates showed about 1.1 changed clones; roughly two weeks around 15; four weeks 19.

Sequenced by immunoSEQ multiplex PCR; TCRdb stores in-frame clones only, minus some. The repertoire holds over 100,000 clones, with 88% as singletons. CDR3 length equals 13 residues. Trimming at V came to 5 bases and at J to 3 bases, leaving 1 base not matched to a gene. Germline lookup yields CDR1 SGHTA and CDR2 FQGTGA. In its sample, this clone was seen a few times. The target antigen is unknown. V usage is TRBV7-3 and J usage is TRBJ2-5; 9 nucleotides match TRBD1. The sequence was collected from a person aged 18 to 75 in good health. The sequenced sample was blood. CDR3 protein: CASSRDREETQYF. The CDR3 region has the DNA TGTGCCAGCAGCCGGGACAGGGAAGAGACCCAGTACTTC.